This TCR beta chain appears in the sequencing data of a study of T cells expressing NK-cell markers. Findings and limits, study-wide: Dominant NKG2C+ clonotypes in five to seven donors made up about 1.0-7.5% of CD8+ T cells. Topping the CD3+CD56-NKG2C+ fraction as well were these clonotypes, in a handful of donors.

TCR beta cDNA was generated via 5'RACE template switching incorporating UMIs. TCRdb reprocessed the 5' RACE reads and keeps a single row for each CDR3 protein, giving no DNA. The ten most abundant clones cover approximately 6.8% of a sample with 440,000 or so distinct CDR3 sequences. Regarding this clonotype: Its matching antigen is unknown.

The CDR3 is made up of 14 amino acids. The germline gives CDR1 SGHNT, CDR2 YYREEE (reference sequence). The chain carries TRBV5-4 and TRBJ1-1; the TCRdb D gene call, TRBD1, has no DNA to confirm it. This sequence was found in a woman aged 18-70 years in good health. Sequences were obtained from blood T cells: a sorted CD56 or NKG2C T cell subset, CD4+ or CD8+ T cells, or bulk PBMC T cells (not recorded which). The CDR3 loop reads CASSSNGHLAEAFF.